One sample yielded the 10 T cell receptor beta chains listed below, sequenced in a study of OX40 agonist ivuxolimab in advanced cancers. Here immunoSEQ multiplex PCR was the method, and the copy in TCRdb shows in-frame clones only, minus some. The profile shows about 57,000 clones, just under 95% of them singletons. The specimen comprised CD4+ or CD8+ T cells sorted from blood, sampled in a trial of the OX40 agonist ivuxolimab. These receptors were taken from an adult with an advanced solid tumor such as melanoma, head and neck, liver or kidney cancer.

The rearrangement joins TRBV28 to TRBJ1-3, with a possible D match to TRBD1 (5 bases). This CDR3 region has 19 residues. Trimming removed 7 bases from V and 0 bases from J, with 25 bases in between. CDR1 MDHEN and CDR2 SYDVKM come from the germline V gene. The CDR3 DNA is TGTGCCAGCATTCCCAATGTGGTGACAGACAAAAGCTCTGGAAACACCATATATTTT. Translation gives CASIPNVVTDKSSGNTIYF.

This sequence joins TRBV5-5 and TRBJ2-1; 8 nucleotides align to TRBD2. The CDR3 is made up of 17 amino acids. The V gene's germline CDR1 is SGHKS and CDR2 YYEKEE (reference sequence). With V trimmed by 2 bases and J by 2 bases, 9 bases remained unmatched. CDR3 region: CASSFPASGFTYNEQFF. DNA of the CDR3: TGTGCCAGCAGCTTTCCGGCTAGCGGGTTCACCTACAATGAGCAGTTCTTC.

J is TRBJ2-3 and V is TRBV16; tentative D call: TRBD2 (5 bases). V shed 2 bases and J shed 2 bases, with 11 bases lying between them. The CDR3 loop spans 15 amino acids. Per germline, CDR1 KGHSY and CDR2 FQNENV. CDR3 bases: TGTGCCAGCAGCCAAGTGGCGGGCGTCACAGATACGCAGTATTTT. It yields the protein CASSQVAGVTDTQYF.

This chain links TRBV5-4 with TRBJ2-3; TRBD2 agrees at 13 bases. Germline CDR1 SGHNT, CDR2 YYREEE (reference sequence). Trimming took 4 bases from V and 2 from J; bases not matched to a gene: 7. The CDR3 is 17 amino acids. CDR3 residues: CASSPPGLAGHTDTQYF. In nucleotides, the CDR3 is TGTGCCAGCAGCCCACCGGGACTAGCGGGACACACAGATACGCAGTATTTT.

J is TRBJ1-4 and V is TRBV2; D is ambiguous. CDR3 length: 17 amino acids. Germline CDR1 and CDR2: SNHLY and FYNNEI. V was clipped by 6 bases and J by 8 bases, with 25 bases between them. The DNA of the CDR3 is TGTGCCAGCAGCGGAGACGCTCTTGCTCCAACGAACGAAAAACTGTTTTTT. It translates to CASSGDALAPTNEKLFF.

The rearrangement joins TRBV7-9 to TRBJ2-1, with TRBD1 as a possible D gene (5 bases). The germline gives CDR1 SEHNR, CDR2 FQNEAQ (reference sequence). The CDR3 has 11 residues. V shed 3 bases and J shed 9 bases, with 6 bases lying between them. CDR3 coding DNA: TGTGCCAGCAGCTTCCAGGGTGAGCAGTTCTTC. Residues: CASSFQGEQFF.

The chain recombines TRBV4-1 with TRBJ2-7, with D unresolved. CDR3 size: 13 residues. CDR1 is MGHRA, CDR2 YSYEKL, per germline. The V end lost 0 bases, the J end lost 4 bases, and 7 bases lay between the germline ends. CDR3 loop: CASSQDLYYEQYF. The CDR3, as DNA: TGCGCCAGCAGCCAAGACCTATATTACGAGCAGTACTTC.

The CDR3 DNA follows: TGTGCCATCAGTGAAGAAGTTTATCGCCCTAGAGAGCAGTACTTC. The encoded protein is CAISEEVYRPREQYF. This chain connects TRBV10-3 to TRBJ2-7; no firm D call. This CDR3 comprises 15 residues. CDR1 and CDR2 (germline): ENHRY, SYGVKD. Trimming shortened V by 3 bases and J by 7 bases, and 19 bases separated the two germline ends.

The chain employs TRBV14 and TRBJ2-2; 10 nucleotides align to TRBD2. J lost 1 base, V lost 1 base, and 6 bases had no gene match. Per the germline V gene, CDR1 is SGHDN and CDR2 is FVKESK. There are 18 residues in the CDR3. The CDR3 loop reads CASSQGLAGDLNTGELFF. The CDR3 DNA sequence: TGTGCCAGCAGCCAAGGTCTAGCGGGAGACCTGAACACCGGGGAGCTGTTTTTT.

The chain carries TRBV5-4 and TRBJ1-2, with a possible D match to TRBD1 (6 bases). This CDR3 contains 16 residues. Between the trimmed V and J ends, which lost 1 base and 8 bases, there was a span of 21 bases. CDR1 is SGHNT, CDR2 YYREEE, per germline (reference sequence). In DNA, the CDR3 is TGTGCCAGCAGCTTGCACAGGGCAGACCGAAGGGACGGCTACACCTTC. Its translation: CASSLHRADRRDGYTF. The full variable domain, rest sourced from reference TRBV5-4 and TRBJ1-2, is ETGVTQSPTHLIKTRGQQVTLRCSSQSGHNTVSWYQQALGQGPQFIFQYYREEENGRGNFPPRFSGLQFPNYSSELNVNALELDDSALYLCASSLHRADRRDGYTFGSGTRLTVV.